These 11 T cell receptor beta chains were all obtained from the same sample, sequenced in a study of T-cell reconstitution after alpha-beta-depleted transplantation in children. For TCRbeta, the library was prepared with unique molecular identifiers. One entry per CDR3 protein results from TCRdb running MiXCR on the PCR reads. This sample has 250,000 or so distinct CDR3 sequences; more than 20% occur once, and the top ten carry 4.8%. The sequenced sample was PBMCs, mostly from graft donor cells, obtained 360 days after TCRalphabeta/CD19-depleted stem cell transplant. The receptors were sampled from a female patient between 2 and 15 years old who had a stem cell transplant for congenital amegakaryocytic thrombocytopenia, so the T cells may come from the graft donor.

This clonotype was observed many times. The chain combines TRBV4-3 with TRBJ1-1; the match to TRBD1 covers 7 bases. V gave up 1 base and J gave up 1 base; unmatched junction bases: 3. This CDR3 has 15 amino acids. Germline CDR1 and CDR2: LGHNA and YSLEER. For the CDR3, the DNA is TGCGCCAGCAGCCAAGCGGAGGGGGCGAACACTGAAGCTTTCTTT. It codes for CASSQAEGANTEAFF.

The chain recombines TRBV7-8 with TRBJ2-2, with 10 nucleotides matching TRBD1. J lost 6 bases, V lost 5 bases, and 6 bases had no gene match. The CDR3 runs 15 residues. Germline V CDR1 and CDR2: SGHVS, FQNEAQ. CDR3 in DNA: TGTGCCAGCAGCGTGACAGGGGGCTACGCCGGGGAGCTGTTTTTT. This encodes CASSVTGGYAGELFF.

V usage is TRBV3-1 and J usage is TRBJ1-1, with D possibly matching TRBD1 (5 bases). CDR1 is LGHDT, CDR2 YNNKEL, per germline (reference sequence). This CDR3 has 15 amino acids. V was clipped by 4 bases and J by 1 base, with 13 bases between them. CDR3 in DNA: TGTGCCAGCAGCCCTGGACAATGGGAGAACACTGAAGCTTTCTTT. Its protein is CASSPGQWENTEAFF.

A few counts support this clonotype. CDR3 bases: TGTGCCAGCAGCCAAGAACGGACAGGGGGCTACGAGCAGTACTTC. Amino acid sequence: CASSQERTGGYEQYF. This rearrangement joins TRBV4-2 to TRBJ2-7; TRBD1 agrees at 10 bases. Trimming removed 0 bases from V and 3 bases from J; junction bases left unmatched: 2. There are 15 residues in the CDR3. Per germline, CDR1 LGHNA and CDR2 YNFKEQ.

V is TRBV6-2 or TRBV6-3 and J is TRBJ2-1; 9 nucleotides align to TRBD1. The V gene end was trimmed by 5 bases and the J gene end by 8 bases; junction bases not matched to a gene: 13. Germline V lookup: CDR1 MNHEY, CDR2 SVGEGT. The CDR3 covers 16 residues. CDR3 in DNA: TGTGCCAGCAGTCCCGGGACAGGGATTAATGTAGATGAGCAGTTCTTC. Translated, it gives CASSPGTGINVDEQFF.

With respect to this clonotype: The junction departs from the called germline gene at one end, perhaps through a read error. The gene calls are TRBV20-1 and TRBJ2-7; no clear D gene. The CDR3 contains 14 residues. CDR1 and CDR2 from the germline V gene are DFQATT and SNEGSKA (reference sequence). The DNA of the CDR3 is TGCAGTGCTACGTGGCGGCCGGGTAACTACAAGCAGTACTTC. Translated, it gives CSATWRPGNYKQYF.

This chain connects TRBV20-1 to TRBJ2-5; D uncertain. The CDR3 is made up of 12 amino acids. Trimming removed 4 bases from V and 3 bases from J, with 9 bases in between. Germline loops: CDR1 DFQATT, CDR2 SNEGSKA (reference sequence). The CDR3 protein is CSAKTSKETQYF. Here the CDR3 DNA reads TGCAGTGCTAAAACCAGTAAAGAGACCCAGTACTTC.

The gene calls are TRBV12-3 or TRBV12-4 and TRBJ1-2, with D hard to call. V was cut by 8 bases and J by 0 bases, with 7 bases left in between. The length of the CDR3 is 12 residues. Here the CDR3 reads CASAGPNYGYTF. As DNA, the CDR3 is TGTGCCAGCGCGGGCCCTAACTATGGCTACACCTTC.

This clonotype occurred many times. The chain employs TRBV28 and TRBJ2-1; the match to TRBD2 covers 10 bases. V lost 6 bases to trimming and J lost 4 bases; unmatched junction nucleotides: 6. This CDR3 comprises 15 residues. Looked up from germline, CDR1 is MDHEN and CDR2 is SYDVKM. For the CDR3, the DNA is TGTGCCAGCAGGCCGGGACTAGCGATTTACAATGAGCAGTTCTTC. The encoded protein is CASRPGLAIYNEQFF. Looking up the rest from reference TRBV28 and TRBJ2-1 gives the full variable domain: DVKVTQSSRYLVKRTGEKVFLECVQDMDHENMFWYRQDPGLGLRLIYFSYDVKMKEKGDIPEGYSVSREKKERFSLILESASTNQTSMYLCASRPGLAIYNEQFFGPGTRLTVL.

V is TRBV7-9 and J is TRBJ1-1, with a tentative D call TRBD1 (5 bases). Germline V gives CDR1 SEHNR, CDR2 FQNEAQ (reference sequence). This CDR3 spans 14 amino acids. Trimming cost V 5 bases and J 8 bases, with 18 bases left between them. CDR3 loop: CASSPTDSLSEAFF. DNA of the CDR3: TGTGCCAGCAGCCCTACCGACAGCCTGAGCGAAGCTTTCTTT.

The J gene is TRBJ2-7, the V gene TRBV20-1, with TRBD1 as a possible D gene (6 bases). The germline V gene encodes CDR1 DFQATT and CDR2 SNEGSKA (reference sequence). Trimming took 0 bases from V and 2 from J, leaving 14 bases between them. This CDR3 comprises 15 residues. CDR3 coding DNA: TGCAGTGCTAGAGACGACGGGACACCTCCCTACGAGCAGTACTTC. Protein sequence: CSARDDGTPPYEQYF.